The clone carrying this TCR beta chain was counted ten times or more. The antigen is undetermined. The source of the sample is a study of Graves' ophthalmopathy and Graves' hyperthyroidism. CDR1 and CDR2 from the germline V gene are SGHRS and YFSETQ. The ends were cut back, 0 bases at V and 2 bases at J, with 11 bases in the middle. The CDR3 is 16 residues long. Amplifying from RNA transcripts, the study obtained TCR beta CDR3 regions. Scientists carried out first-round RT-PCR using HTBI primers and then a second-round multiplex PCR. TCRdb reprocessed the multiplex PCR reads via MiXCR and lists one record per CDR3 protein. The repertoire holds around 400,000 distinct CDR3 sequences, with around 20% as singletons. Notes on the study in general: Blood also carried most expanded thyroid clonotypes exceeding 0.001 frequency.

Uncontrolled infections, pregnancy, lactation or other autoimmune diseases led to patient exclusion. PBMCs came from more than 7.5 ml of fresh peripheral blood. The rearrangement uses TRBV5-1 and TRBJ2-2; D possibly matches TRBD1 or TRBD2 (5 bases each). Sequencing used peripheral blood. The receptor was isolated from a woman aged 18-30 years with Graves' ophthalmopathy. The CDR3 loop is CASSLVAGSNTGELFF. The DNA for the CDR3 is TGCGCCAGCAGCTTGGTTGCAGGGAGTAACACCGGGGAGCTGTTTTTT.